This is a list of T cell receptor beta chains from one sample in a study of patients and donors after allogeneic stem cell transplantation. TCRdb re-called the RT-PCR reads with MiXCR, one entry per CDR3 protein. The data contain roughly 230,000 distinct CDR3 sequences, less than 15% of them singletons. Sequencing used blood, either unsorted or a sorted T cell fraction (not recorded which). The receptors come from a human donor who was either an allogeneic HSCT recipient or a stem cell or donor lymphocyte infusion donor (not recorded which). It is not recorded whose cells these are; they may come from a transplant donor. CDR3s include the opening cysteine and the closing phenylalanine or tryptophan. D genes are given only for firm matches. Size values are once, few and many counts, or a class for expanded clones, and some rows have none.

D	size	V	J	CDR3	DNA
TRBD1	few	TRBV12-3/TRBV12-4	TRBJ1-2	CASTLTGGVVRGYTF	TGTGCCAGCACCCTTACAGGGGGCGTTGTGCGTGGCTACACCTTC
TRBD2	many	TRBV20-1	TRBJ2-1	CSARGTSGDPRLEQFF	TGCAGTGCCAGAGGGACTAGCGGTGATCCTCGTCTGGAGCAGTTCTTC
NA	NA	TRBV30	TRBJ2-1	CAWSRGEQFF	TGTGCCTGGAGTCGCGGTGAGCAGTTCTTC
NA	many	TRBV7-2	TRBJ2-3	CASSLAGITDTQYF	TGTGCCAGCAGCTTAGCGGGAATCACAGATACGCAGTATTTT
NA	many	TRBV6-1	TRBJ2-2	CASRSSGNTGELFF	TGTGCCAGCAGATCCAGCGGGAACACCGGGGAGCTGTTTTTT
TRBD1	few	TRBV24-1	TRBJ1-5	CATSDRTGGSDQPQHF	TGTGCCACCAGTGATCGGACAGGGGGCTCGGATCAGCCCCAGCATTTT
TRBD2	few	TRBV7-7	TRBJ2-2	CASSPGTRAGELFF	TGTGCTAGCAGTCCGGGGACTAGGGCCGGGGAGCTGTTTTTT
TRBD1	NA	TRBV6-5	TRBJ1-6	CASSYRDRGRGTASPLHF	TGTGCCAGCAGTTACCGGGACAGGGGGCGTGGTACGGCTTCACCCCTCCACTTT
TRBD2	NA	TRBV30	TRBJ2-5	CAWSASGGAQETQYF	TGTGCCTGGAGTGCCAGCGGGGGGGCCCAAGAGACCCAGTACTTC
TRBD2	NA	TRBV12-3/TRBV12-4	TRBJ2-1	CASPESGGAREQFF	TGTGCCAGCCCGGAGAGCGGGGGGGCTCGTGAGCAGTTCTTC
TRBD2	NA	TRBV24-1	TRBJ2-3	CATRSSGGAADTQYF	TGTGCCACCAGATCTAGCGGGGGGGCGGCAGATACGCAGTATTTT
TRBD1	many	TRBV4-1	TRBJ2-7	CASSQDPGTGLYEQYF	TGCGCCAGCAGCCAAGACCCAGGGACAGGTCTGTACGAGCAGTACTTC
TRBD2	NA	TRBV7-2	TRBJ2-1	CASSLGRGGLRYEQFF	TGTGCCAGCAGCTTAGGGCGGGGGGGCTTGAGGTATGAGCAGTTCTTC
NA	NA	TRBV29-1	TRBJ1-4	CSVPSGSWEGTLFF	TGCAGCGTCCCATCAGGTTCCTGGGAGGGGACACTGTTTTTT
NA	many	TRBV28	TRBJ2-7	CASSPPGYEQYF	TGTGCCAGCAGTCCACCAGGCTACGAGCAGTACTTC
NA	few	TRBV9	TRBJ2-4	CASSVEGKVKNIQYF	TGTGCCAGCAGCGTAGAGGGTAAGGTGAAAAACATTCAGTACTTC
NA	NA	TRBV7-8	TRBJ2-2	CASSLADPRNTGELFF	TGTGCCAGCAGCTTAGCCGATCCGAGAAACACCGGGGAGCTGTTTTTT
TRBD1	few	TRBV7-8	TRBJ2-2	CASSVHGTGTTGELFF	TGTGCCAGCAGCGTGCATGGGACAGGAACGACCGGGGAGCTGTTTTTT
NA	many	TRBV5-1	TRBJ1-3	CASSLSSGNTIYF	TGCGCCAGCAGCTTGTCCTCTGGAAACACCATATATTTT
NA	NA	TRBV4-1	TRBJ2-7	CASSQVRNYEQYF	TGCGCCAGCAGCCAGGTCAGGAACTACGAGCAGTACTTC
NA	many	TRBV5-1	TRBJ2-1	CASSLEFRSYNEQFF	TGCGCCAGCAGCTTGGAGTTCAGGTCTTACAATGAGCAGTTCTTC
NA	many	TRBV5-1	TRBJ2-6	CASSFTGANVLTF	TGCGCCAGCAGCTTTACTGGGGCCAACGTCCTGACTTTC
NA	many	TRBV7-9	TRBJ2-2	CASSVRATGELFF	TGTGCCAGCAGCGTGCGGGCCACCGGGGAGCTGTTTTTT
NA	NA	TRBV21-1	TRBJ1-2	CASSKRRGWGYGYTF	TGTGCCAGCAGCAAGAGGAGGGGCTGGGGCTATGGCTACACCTTC
TRBD2	NA	TRBV12-3/TRBV12-4	TRBJ2-2	CASTRHPGGVNTGELFF	TGTGCCAGCACCCGCCATCCCGGGGGGGTGAACACCGGGGAGCTGTTTTTT
NA	NA	TRBV7-7	TRBJ2-2	CASSFGGENTGELFF	TGTGCTAGCAGCTTCGGGGGAGAGAACACCGGGGAGCTGTTTTTT
NA	few	TRBV7-2	TRBJ1-2	CASRHVGRGVYGYTF	TGTGCCAGCAGACACGTAGGGAGGGGAGTCTATGGCTACACCTTC
NA	many	TRBV5-1	TRBJ1-1	CASSLAGTQNTEAFF	TGCGCCAGCAGCTTGGCTGGGACGCAAAACACTGAAGCTTTCTTT
NA	few	TRBV7-9	TRBJ1-1	CASNSGGLTEAFF	TGTGCCAGCAACTCGGGGGGACTTACTGAAGCTTTCTTT